The TCR beta chain described here comes from a study of cytomegalovirus exposure and HLA in healthy donors. The CDR3 loop spans 18 amino acids. Trimming removed 0 bases from V and 5 bases from J; junction bases left unmatched: 10. CDR1 is LGHNA and CDR2 is YSLEER in the germline V gene. The PCR employed 60 Vbeta primers together with 13 Jbeta primers. Generated by immunoSEQ multiplex PCR, the TCRdb table keeps only in-frame clones and is missing some. Among under 200,000 clones listed, more than 65% were seen once. This clone was picked up a small number of times. Antigen unknown. Study observations and caveats: There were reportedly fewer N-insertions in an Asian-associated ancestry cluster than the roughly 670-donor mean, in a later analysis. Later analysis suggested links between common viral pathogens and several top significant clusters. The study flagged some 170 TCR beta chains as cytomegalovirus-associated. TRBV6-2, TRBV6-3 and some other V segments were excluded as indistinguishable.

This TCR was sampled from a man aged 45 to 65 in good health and CMV-seronegative. Input material: PBMCs. The V and J genes are TRBV4-3 and TRBJ2-4; 10 bases fit TRBD2. The CDR3 bases are TGCGCCAGCAGCCAAGATCGAGCGGGGGGGCCCCCCGAAAACATTCAGTACTTC. Protein sequence: CASSQDRAGGPPENIQYF.